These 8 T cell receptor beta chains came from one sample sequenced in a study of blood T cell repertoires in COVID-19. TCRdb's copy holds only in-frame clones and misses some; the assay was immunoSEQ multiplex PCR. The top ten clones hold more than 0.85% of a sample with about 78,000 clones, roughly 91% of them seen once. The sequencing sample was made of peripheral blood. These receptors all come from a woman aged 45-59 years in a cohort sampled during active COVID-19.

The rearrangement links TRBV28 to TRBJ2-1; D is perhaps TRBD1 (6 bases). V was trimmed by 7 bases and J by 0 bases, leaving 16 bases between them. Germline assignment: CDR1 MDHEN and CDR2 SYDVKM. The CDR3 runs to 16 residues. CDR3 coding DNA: TGTGCCAGCATCACCAGAGGGGGTAGCTCCTACAATGAGCAGTTCTTC. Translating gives CASITRGGSSYNEQFF.

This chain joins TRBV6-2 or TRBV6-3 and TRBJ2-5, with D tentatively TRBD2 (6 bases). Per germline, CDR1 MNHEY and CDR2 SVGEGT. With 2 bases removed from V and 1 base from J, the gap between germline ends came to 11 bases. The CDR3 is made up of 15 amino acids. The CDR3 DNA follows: TGTGCCAGCAGTTACCCCAGGAGGGGCCAAGAGACCCAGTACTTC. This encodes CASSYPRRGQETQYF.

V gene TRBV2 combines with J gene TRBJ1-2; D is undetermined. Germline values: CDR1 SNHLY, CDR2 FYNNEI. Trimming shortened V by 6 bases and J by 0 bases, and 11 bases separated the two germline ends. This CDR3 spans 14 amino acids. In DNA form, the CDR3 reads TGTGCCAGCAGCCTCGTAAACTCTAACTATGGCTACACCTTC. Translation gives CASSLVNSNYGYTF.

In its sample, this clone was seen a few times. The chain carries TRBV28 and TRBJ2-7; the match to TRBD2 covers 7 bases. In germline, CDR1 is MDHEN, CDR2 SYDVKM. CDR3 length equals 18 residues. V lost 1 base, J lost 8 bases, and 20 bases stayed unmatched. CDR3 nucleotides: TGTGCCAGCAGTTTATACCCCTCCCAAGGGCGGGAGTTGGGAAAGCAGTACTTC. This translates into CASSLYPSQGRELGKQYF.

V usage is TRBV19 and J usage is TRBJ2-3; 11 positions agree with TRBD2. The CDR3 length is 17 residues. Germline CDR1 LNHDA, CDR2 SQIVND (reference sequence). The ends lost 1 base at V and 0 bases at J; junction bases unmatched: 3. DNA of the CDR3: TGTGCCAGTAGTATAGCGACTAGCGGGACAAGCACAGATACGCAGTATTTT. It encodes CASSIATSGTSTDTQYF.

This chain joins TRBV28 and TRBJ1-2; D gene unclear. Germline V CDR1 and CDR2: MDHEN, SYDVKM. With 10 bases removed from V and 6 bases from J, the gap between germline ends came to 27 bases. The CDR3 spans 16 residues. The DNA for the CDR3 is TGTGCCACCCCTATAGATACCGGGAACGGTCTAGATGGCTACACCTTC. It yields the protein CATPIDTGNGLDGYTF.

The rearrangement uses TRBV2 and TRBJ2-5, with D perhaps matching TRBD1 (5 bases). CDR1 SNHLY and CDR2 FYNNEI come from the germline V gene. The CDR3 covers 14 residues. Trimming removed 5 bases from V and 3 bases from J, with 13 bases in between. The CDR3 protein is CASSNSNRKETQYF. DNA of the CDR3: TGTGCCAGCAGTAACTCTAACAGGAAAGAGACCCAGTACTTC.

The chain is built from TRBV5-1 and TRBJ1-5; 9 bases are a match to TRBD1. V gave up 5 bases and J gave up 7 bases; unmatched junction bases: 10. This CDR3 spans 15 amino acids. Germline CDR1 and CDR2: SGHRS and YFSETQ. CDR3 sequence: CASRAGTGSVQPQHF. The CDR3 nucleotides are TGCGCCAGCAGGGCCGGGACAGGGTCGGTGCAGCCCCAGCATTTT.